Presented here are 10 T cell receptor beta chains from one specimen sequenced in a study of low-dose radiotherapy and immunotherapy resistance in tumors. First-strand cDNA relied on TRAV- and TRBV-specific primers spanning alpha and beta chains. Using a constant-region primer together with a V-primer adapter, TCRs were subjected to roughly 20 PCR cycles of amplification. TCRdb used MiXCR to reprocess the reads, holding one entry per CDR3 protein. The sample includes tens of thousands of distinct CDR3 sequences, roughly a sixth seen only once; the top ten take less than 3.5%. The time point is: before trial treatment. The source material was PBMCs, sampled before treatment. These receptors originate from a male donor with prostate cancer.

This clonotype has a count of ten or more. The gene calls are TRBV2 and TRBJ1-6; no reliable D call. CDR1 SNHLY and CDR2 FYNNEI come from the germline V gene. The CDR3 is 16 residues long. The ends were cut back, 3 bases at V and 9 bases at J, with 18 bases in the middle. CDR3 protein: CASSDIGFSGRSPLHF. CDR3 coding DNA: TGTGCCAGCAGTGATATTGGGTTTTCGGGTCGTTCACCCCTCCACTTT.

The chain carries TRBV27 and TRBJ2-7, with D possibly matching TRBD2 (7 bases). Between the trimmed V and J ends, which lost 0 bases and 0 bases, there was a span of 12 bases. Germline V lookup: CDR1 MNHEY, CDR2 SMNVEV (reference sequence). The length of the CDR3 is 16 residues. This CDR3 is CASSLSGGQASYEQYF. Here the CDR3 DNA reads TGTGCCAGCAGTTTATCGGGGGGGCAGGCCTCCTACGAGCAGTACTTC.

This clonotype was observed at least ten times. The rearrangement uses TRBV4-2 and TRBJ2-7; 11 nucleotides align to TRBD2. Trimming cost V 4 bases and J 2 bases; bases outside gene matches: 4. The germline gives CDR1 LGHNA, CDR2 YNFKEQ. The CDR3 runs 15 residues. In nucleotides, the CDR3 is TGTGCCAGCAGCCCGGGACTAGCGGACCCCTACGAGCAGTACTTC. Protein sequence: CASSPGLADPYEQYF.

The rearrangement uses TRBV4-1 and TRBJ2-1; D is unclear. This CDR3 contains 16 residues. Trimming took 2 bases from V and 6 from J, leaving 17 bases between them. In germline, CDR1 is MGHRA, CDR2 YSYEKL. The CDR3: CASSQFRTLLGNEQFF. The CDR3 DNA reads TGCGCCAGCAGCCAATTTAGGACCCTGCTTGGCAATGAGCAGTTCTTC.

V and J are TRBV20-1 and TRBJ2-1; 8 nucleotides line up with TRBD1. Per the germline V gene, CDR1 is DFQATT and CDR2 is SNEGSKA (reference sequence). This CDR3 is 15 amino acids long. V gave up 3 bases and J gave up 1 base; unmatched junction bases: 5. CDR3 nucleotides: TGCAGTGCTAGGGTGCAGGGGGCGTCCTACAATGAGCAGTTCTTC. Translated: CSARVQGASYNEQFF.

This clonotype was seen repeatedly, ten times or more. The chain joins TRBV6-2 or TRBV6-3 to TRBJ2-7; 7 bases agree with TRBD1. The V gene's germline CDR1 is MNHEY and CDR2 SVGEGT. The CDR3 is 14 amino acids. V lost 5 bases, J lost 2 bases, and 6 bases stayed unmatched. The CDR3 nucleotides read TGTGCCAGCAGTGCCCGGACAGGCACCTACGAGCAGTACTTC. Its protein is CASSARTGTYEQYF.

This clonotype was found many times. The chain recombines TRBV12-3 or TRBV12-4 with TRBJ2-2; maybe TRBD2 (6 bases). CDR3 length: 15 residues. Trimming left V 4 bases short and J 1 base short, with 10 bases between. In DNA, the CDR3 is TGTGCCAGCAGTTCCGGAGGGGTGAACACCGGGGAGCTGTTTTTT. This gives the protein CASSSGGVNTGELFF.

This clonotype occurred many times. DNA for the CDR3: TGTGCCTGGGCTCCTGTGGGGGACTACAATGAGCAGTTCTTC. Protein sequence: CAWAPVGDYNEQFF. The chain has TRBV30 and TRBJ2-1; TRBD1 or TRBD2 may be the D gene (5 bases each). V shed 5 bases and J shed 3 bases, with 14 bases lying between them. Germline V gene data show CDR1 as GTSNPN and CDR2 as SVGIG (reference sequence). The CDR3 runs 14 residues.

This clonotype was counted ten times or more. The V and J genes are TRBV7-9 and TRBJ2-1; no clear D. The CDR3 extends over 13 amino acids. The V and J ends lost 3 bases and 9 bases respectively, with 12 bases between them. The germline V gene encodes CDR1 SEHNR and CDR2 FQNEAQ (reference sequence). The CDR3 nucleotides read TGTGCCAGCAGCTTCTCCGGCCCCGGTGAGCAGTTCTTC. Its translation is CASSFSGPGEQFF.

The chain joins TRBV4-1 to TRBJ2-2, with D maybe TRBD2 (7 bases). The CDR3 runs to 16 residues. Germline CDR1 reads MGHRA; CDR2 reads YSYEKL. V lost 1 base to trimming and J lost 7 bases, with 16 bases between them. CDR3 nucleotide sequence: TGCGCCAGCAGCCAAGTCAGCAGGGGAGGGGGCGGGGAGCTGTTTTTT. This codes for CASSQVSRGGGGELFF.